This T cell receptor beta chain was retrieved from a study of radiotherapy plus CTLA-4 blockade in lung cancer. Study as a whole: Objective responses were recorded in around 18% of patients, with disease control recorded in about 30%.

Profiling relied on immunoSEQ multiplex PCR, and the TCRdb table lists in-frame clones only, not all of them. Here the sample spans about 97,000 clones, around 74% being singletons. About this clone itself: Its ends do not fully match the called genes, so a read error is possible.

CDR3 length equals 9 residues. Germline CDR1 is MNHNY and CDR2 is SVGAGI (reference sequence). This clonotype originated in a human donor with non-small cell lung cancer who had a partial response to radiotherapy plus ipilimumab. Some clones in this sample may be carry-over from other donors' samples. The source was peripheral blood, collected from a patient treated with radiotherapy plus ipilimumab. The chain carries TRBV6-6 and TRBJ2-7; tentative D call: TRBD2 (5 bases). The CDR3 sequence: CASSGCEGF. CDR3 in DNA: TGTGCCAGCAGTGGGTGTGAGGGCTTC.